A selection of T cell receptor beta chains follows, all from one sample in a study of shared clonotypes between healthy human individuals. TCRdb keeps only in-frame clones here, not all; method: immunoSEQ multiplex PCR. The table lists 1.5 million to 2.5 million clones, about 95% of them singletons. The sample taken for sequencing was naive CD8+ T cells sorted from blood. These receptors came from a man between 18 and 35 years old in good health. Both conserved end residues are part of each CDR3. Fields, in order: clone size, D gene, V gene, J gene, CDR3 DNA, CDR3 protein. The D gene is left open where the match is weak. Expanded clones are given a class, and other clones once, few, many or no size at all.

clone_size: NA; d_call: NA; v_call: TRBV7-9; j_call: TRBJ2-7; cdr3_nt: TGTGCCAGCAGCCCGTCAGACGGGACGGCTACCTACGAGCAGTACTTC; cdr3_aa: CASSPSDGTATYEQYF
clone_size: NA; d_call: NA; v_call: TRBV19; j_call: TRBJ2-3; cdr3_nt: TGTGCCAGTAGTGCCCTCCCCGGAGGAACAGATACGCAGTATTTT; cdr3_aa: CASSALPGGTDTQYF
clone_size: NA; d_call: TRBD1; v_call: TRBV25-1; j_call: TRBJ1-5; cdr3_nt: TGTGCCAGCAGTGACTCTCAGGGGGCCTATAGCAATCAGCCCCAGCATTTT; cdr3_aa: CASSDSQGAYSNQPQHF
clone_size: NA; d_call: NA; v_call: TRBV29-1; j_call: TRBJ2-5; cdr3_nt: TGCAGCGTTGAACTCCCATTGGTGTGGCGGGAGACCCAGTACTTC; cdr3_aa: CSVELPLVWRETQYF
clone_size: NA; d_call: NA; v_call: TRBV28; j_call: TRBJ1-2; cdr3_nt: TGTGCCAGGCCGACAACAAATGGCTACACCTTC; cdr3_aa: CARPTTNGYTF
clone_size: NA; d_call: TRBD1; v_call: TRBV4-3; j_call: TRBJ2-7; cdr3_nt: TGCGCCAGCAGCCAAGCCGGAGCCGGGACAGGGGGCTACGAGCAGTACTTC; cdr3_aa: CASSQAGAGTGGYEQYF
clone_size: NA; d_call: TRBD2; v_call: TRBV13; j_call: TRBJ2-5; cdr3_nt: TGTGCCAGCAGAGAAAGGACTAGCGGGTCTCAAGAGACCCAGTACTTC; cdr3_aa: CASRERTSGSQETQYF
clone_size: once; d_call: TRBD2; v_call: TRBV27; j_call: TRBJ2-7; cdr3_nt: TGTGCCAGCAGTTTAGTTTGGGGACTAGGCAGAGAGGGGTACGAGCAGTACTTC; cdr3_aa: CASSLVWGLGREGYEQYF
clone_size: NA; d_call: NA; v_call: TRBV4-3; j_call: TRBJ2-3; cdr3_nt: TGCGCCAGCAGCCAAGTTGCGGCAGATACGCAGTATTTT; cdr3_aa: CASSQVAADTQYF
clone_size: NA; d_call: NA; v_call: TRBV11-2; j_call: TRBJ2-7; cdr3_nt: TGTGCCAGCAGCGACAGCAGGGACGAGCAGTACTTC; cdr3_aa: CASSDSRDEQYF
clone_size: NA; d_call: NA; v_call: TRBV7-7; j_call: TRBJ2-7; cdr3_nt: TGTGCTAGCAGCTCAGGGGGAGGCGAGCAGTACTTC; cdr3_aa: CASSSGGGEQYF
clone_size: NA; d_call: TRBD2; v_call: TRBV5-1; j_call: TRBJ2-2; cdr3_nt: TGCGCCAGCAGCCCCGGACTAGCGGGAGGATATACCGGGGAGCTGTTTTTT; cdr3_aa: CASSPGLAGGYTGELFF
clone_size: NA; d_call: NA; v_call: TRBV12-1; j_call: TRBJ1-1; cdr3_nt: TGTGCCAGCAGCCCGGTTGGGGGGGCCTCTGGGAACACTGAAGCTTTCTTT; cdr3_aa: CASSPVGGASGNTEAFF
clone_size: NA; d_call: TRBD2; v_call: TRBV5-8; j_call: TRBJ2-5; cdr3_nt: TGTGCCAGCAGCTTAGGGACTAGCGGGGGCCTCCAAGAGACCCAGTACTTC; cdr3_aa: CASSLGTSGGLQETQYF
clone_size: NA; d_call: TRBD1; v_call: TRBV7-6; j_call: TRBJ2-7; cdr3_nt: TGTGCCAGCAGCTTAGCCAGACAGGGGGGTTCCTACGAGCAGTACTTC; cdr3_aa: CASSLARQGGSYEQYF
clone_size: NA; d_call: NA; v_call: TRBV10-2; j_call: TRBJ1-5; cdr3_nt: TGCGCCAGCAGTGAGTCCCAGGGTAGCAATCAGCCCCAGCATTTT; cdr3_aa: CASSESQGSNQPQHF
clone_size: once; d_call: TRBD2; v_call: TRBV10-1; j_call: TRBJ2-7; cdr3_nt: TGCGCCAGCAGTGAGTCGGGGGGGTCCTACGAGCAGTACTTC; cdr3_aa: CASSESGGSYEQYF
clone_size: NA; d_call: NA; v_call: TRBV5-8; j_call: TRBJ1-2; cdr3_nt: TGTGCCAGCAGCTTGGCCGGGACCCCTAGATTGGGCTACACCTTC; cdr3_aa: CASSLAGTPRLGYTF
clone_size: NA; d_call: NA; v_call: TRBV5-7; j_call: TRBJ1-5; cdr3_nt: TGTGCCAGCAGCCTGGGACGGGGGGGTCAGCCCCAGCATTTT; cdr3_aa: CASSLGRGGQPQHF
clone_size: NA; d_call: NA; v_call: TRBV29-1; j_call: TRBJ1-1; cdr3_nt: TGCAGCGACCATCTTAACACTGAAGCTTTCTTT; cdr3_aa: CSDHLNTEAFF
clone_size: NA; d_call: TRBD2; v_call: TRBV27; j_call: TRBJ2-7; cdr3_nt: TGTGCCAGCAGTTTCGGACTAGCGGGAGATAACGAGCAGTACTTC; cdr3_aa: CASSFGLAGDNEQYF
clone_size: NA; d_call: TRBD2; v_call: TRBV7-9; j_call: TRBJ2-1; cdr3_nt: TGTGCCAGCAGCCCTCCATCAAGCGGGAGTCCATACAATGAGCAGTTCTTC; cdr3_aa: CASSPPSSGSPYNEQFF
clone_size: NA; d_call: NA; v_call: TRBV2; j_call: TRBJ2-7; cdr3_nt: TGTGCCAGCAGTGATCAGGGGCTCTCCTACGAGCAGTACTTC; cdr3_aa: CASSDQGLSYEQYF
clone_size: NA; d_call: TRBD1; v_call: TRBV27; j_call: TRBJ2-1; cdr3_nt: TGTGCCAGCAGTTTAAGGGACAGCTCTAACAATGAGCAGTTCTTC; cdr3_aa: CASSLRDSSNNEQFF
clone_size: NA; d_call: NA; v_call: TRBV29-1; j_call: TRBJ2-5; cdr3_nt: TGCAGCGTTGAAGAACAGGGGAGGGAGACCCAGTACTTC; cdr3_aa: CSVEEQGRETQYF
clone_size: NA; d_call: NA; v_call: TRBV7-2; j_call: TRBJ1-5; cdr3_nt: TGTGCCAGCAGCTTAAATACAAATCAGCCCCAGCATTTT; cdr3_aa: CASSLNTNQPQHF
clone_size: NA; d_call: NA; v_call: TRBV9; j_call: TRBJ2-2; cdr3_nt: TGTGCCAGCAGCGCTACAGGGTACGGGGAGCTGTTTTTT; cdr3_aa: CASSATGYGELFF
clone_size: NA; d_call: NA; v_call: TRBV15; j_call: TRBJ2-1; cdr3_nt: TGTGCCACCAGCAGGGGTGGAGGCTACAATGAGCAGTTCTTC; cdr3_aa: CATSRGGGYNEQFF
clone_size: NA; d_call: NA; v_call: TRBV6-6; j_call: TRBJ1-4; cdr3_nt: TGTGCCAGCAGTGGGGCCGGAAATGAAAAACTGTTTTTT; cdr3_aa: CASSGAGNEKLFF
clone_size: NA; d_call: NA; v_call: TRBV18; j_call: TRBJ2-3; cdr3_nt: TGTGCCAGCTCACCCACCTCGGGAGATACGCAGTATTTT; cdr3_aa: CASSPTSGDTQYF
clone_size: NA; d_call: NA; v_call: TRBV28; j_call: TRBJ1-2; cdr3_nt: TGTGCCAGCAGTTTAGTCTTGGATCCTTATGGCTACACCTTC; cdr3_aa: CASSLVLDPYGYTF
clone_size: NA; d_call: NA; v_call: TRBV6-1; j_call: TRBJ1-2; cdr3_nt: TGTGCCAGCAGTGACAGGACTAACTATGGCTACACCTTC; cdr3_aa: CASSDRTNYGYTF
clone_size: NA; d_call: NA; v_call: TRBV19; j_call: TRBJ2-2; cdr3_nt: TGTGCCAGTAGTATAGTCCGGGGGAACACCGGGGAGCTGTTTTTT; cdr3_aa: CASSIVRGNTGELFF
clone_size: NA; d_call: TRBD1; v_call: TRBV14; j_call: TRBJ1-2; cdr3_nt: TGTGCCAGCAGTTCCAGACAGGGGAAGTACTATGGCTACACCTTC; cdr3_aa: CASSSRQGKYYGYTF
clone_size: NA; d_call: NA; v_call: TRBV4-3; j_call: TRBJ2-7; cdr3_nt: TGCGCCAGCAGCCCAGAGGCAGAAACCTACGAGCAGTACTTC; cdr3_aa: CASSPEAETYEQYF
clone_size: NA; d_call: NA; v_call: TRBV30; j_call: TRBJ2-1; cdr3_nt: TGTGCCTGGAGTGTCTTGCGGGCTGAGCAGTTCTTC; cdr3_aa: CAWSVLRAEQFF
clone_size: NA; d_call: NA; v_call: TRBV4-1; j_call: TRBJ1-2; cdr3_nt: TGCGCCTCCAGCCCGGGGCAGGGAACCGCTGGCTACACCTTC; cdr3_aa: CASSPGQGTAGYTF
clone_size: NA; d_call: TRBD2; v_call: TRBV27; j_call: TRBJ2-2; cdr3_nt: TGTGCCAGTTACGGGGGGGCTGGCACCGGGGAGCTGTTTTTT; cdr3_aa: CASYGGAGTGELFF
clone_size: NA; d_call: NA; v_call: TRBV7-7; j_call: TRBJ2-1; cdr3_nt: TGTGCTAGCAGCTTAGATAGGAGCTCCTACAATGAGCAGTTCTTC; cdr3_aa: CASSLDRSSYNEQFF
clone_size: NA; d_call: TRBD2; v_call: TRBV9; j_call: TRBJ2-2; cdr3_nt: TGTGCCAGCAGCCCAGGTAGCGGGAGATCGGACGGGGAGCTGTTTTTT; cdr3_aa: CASSPGSGRSDGELFF
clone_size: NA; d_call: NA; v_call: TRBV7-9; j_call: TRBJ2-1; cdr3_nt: TGTGCCAGCAGCTTAGTATCGGTTGAGGGGTACTCCTACAATGAGCAGTTCTTC; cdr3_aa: CASSLVSVEGYSYNEQFF